The subject of this entry is one T cell receptor beta chain. The data belong to a study of CD8+CD57+ T cells in acquired aplastic anemia. Study overall: Sorted CD4+ and CD8+ cells gave a mean 3.2 ug DNA, range 0.2 to 27.4 ug.

Investigators profiled TCR beta VDJ and CDR3 from genomic DNA template. TCRdb passed the reads through MiXCR, listing each CDR3 protein once. The data contain under 350,000 distinct CDR3 sequences, 56% of them seen just once; the ten biggest clones take up around 1.3%. Those patients picked for sequencing had displayed CD8+CD57+ cell expansion on flow cytometry. CDR3 length: 13 residues. Trimming stripped 0 bases from V and 15 bases from J, with 13 bases between. From germline, CDR1 is SGHRS and CDR2 YFSETQ. Sequencing input: sorted CD4+, CD8+, or CD8+CD57+ T cells (not recorded which) from PBMCs. The chain links TRBV5-1 to TRBJ1-6, with a tentative D call TRBD1 (5 bases). The receptor was isolated from a human donor with aplastic anemia. CDR3 region: CASSLDGQGVLHF. CDR3 DNA: TGCGCCAGCAGCTTGGATGGGCAGGGAGTCCTCCACTTT. Together with reference TRBV5-1 and TRBJ1-6, the CDR3 gives the full variable domain: KAGVTQTPRYLIKTRGQQVTLSCSPISGHRSVSWYQQTPGQGLQFLFEYFSETQRNKGNFPGRFSGRQFSNSRSEMNVSTLELGDSALYLCASSLDGQGVLHFGNGTRLTVT.